Listed here are 21 T cell receptor beta chains from one sample, sequenced in a study of vaccination effects on CD4 cells after COVID-19. After expansion with viral peptide pools in the ViraFEST assay, antigen-specific CD4+ T cells were sequenced. Isolating CD4+ T cells followed around nine days of culture. Having tested negative for nucleocapsid antibodies, the vaccine recipients showed no prior SARS-CoV-2 infection. Antigen specificity for these receptors is unknown. Generated by immunoSEQ multiplex PCR, the TCRdb table keeps only in-frame clones and is missing some. Altogether about 43,000 clones are present, 70% to 80% being singletons, with the ten largest covering 11%. Sequenced material: CD4+ T cells from PBMCs cultured with SARS-CoV-2 spike peptides, taken before COVID-19 vaccination. The receptor source for this set is a human donor who received a COVID-19 vaccine.

The gene calls are TRBV6-5 and TRBJ1-1; D might be TRBD1 (6 bases). V lost 5 bases, J lost 4 bases, and 17 bases lay in between. This CDR3 is built from 15 residues. CDR1 is MNHEY and CDR2 is SVGAGI in the germline V gene. CDR3 residues: CASSRLTRGGTEAFF. Written as DNA, the CDR3 is TGTGCCAGCAGTCGCCTTACCAGGGGAGGCACTGAAGCTTTCTTT.

V is TRBV5-1 and J is TRBJ2-3; D remains unclear. The V gene lost 0 bases and the J gene lost 1 base, with 9 bases spanning the gap. CDR1 is SGHRS and CDR2 is YFSETQ in the germline V gene. The CDR3 is made up of 15 amino acids. CDR3 DNA sequence: TGCGCCAGCAGCTTGGCACCCGACCGCACAGATACGCAGTATTTT. It specifies CASSLAPDRTDTQYF.

The chain links TRBV7-2 to TRBJ1-5; 8 positions match TRBD1. Trimming removed 6 bases from V and 1 base from J; junction bases left unmatched: 5. Germline loops: CDR1 SGHTA, CDR2 FQGNSA. This CDR3 is 15 amino acids long. The CDR3 is CASRPGGGSNQPQHF. CDR3 in DNA: TGTGCCAGCAGGCCAGGGGGCGGGAGCAATCAGCCCCAGCATTTT.

This clone was picked up one time. The V call is TRBV10-1, the J call TRBJ2-1; 15 bases are shared with TRBD2. The CDR3 is made up of 16 amino acids. V was clipped by 5 bases and J by 6 bases; unmatched bases: 5. Germline CDR1 WNHNN, CDR2 SYGVQD (reference sequence). The CDR3 DNA sequence: TGCGCCAGCAGTTTTGGACTAGCGGGGGGGATCAATGAGCAGTTCTTC. Its protein product is CASSFGLAGGINEQFF.

In this sample, this clone turned up once. The chain recombines TRBV19 with TRBJ1-1, with unresolved D. CDR3 size: 13 residues. CDR1 LNHDA and CDR2 SQIVND come from the germline V gene (reference sequence). V was trimmed by 5 bases and J by 1 base, leaving 8 bases between them. The CDR3 sequence: CASSLRENTEAFF. DNA for the CDR3: TGTGCCAGTAGTTTGCGGGAGAACACTGAAGCTTTCTTT.

The chain uses TRBV19 and TRBJ1-4; tentative D call: TRBD1 (5 bases). The CDR3 loop spans 14 amino acids. V dropped 3 bases and J dropped 10 bases, with 15 bases sitting between them. CDR1 is LNHDA, CDR2 SQIVND, per germline (reference sequence). This CDR3 reads CASSMRGPEGKLFF. CDR3 nucleotides: TGTGCCAGTAGTATGAGGGGCCCCGAGGGAAAACTGTTTTTT.

The rearrangement links TRBV2 to TRBJ2-1; possibly TRBD2 for D (7 bases). The CDR3 loop spans 13 amino acids. V gave up 2 bases and J gave up 14 bases, with 16 bases separating them. The germline V gene has CDR1 SNHLY and CDR2 FYNNEI. The CDR3 DNA reads as TGTGCCAGCAGTGAAATTCAAGGGGGGGCCGAGTTCTTC. This sequence encodes CASSEIQGGAEFF.

This clone has only one observation. The chain combines TRBV3-1 (or the pseudogene TRBV3-2) with TRBJ1-3, with 8 bases lining up with TRBD1. V lost 1 base and J lost 2; bases outside the gene matches: 4. Germline CDR1 reads LGHDT; CDR2 reads YNNKEL (reference sequence). The CDR3 spans 16 residues. The CDR3 spells CASSQGTGSAGNTIYF. CDR3 in DNA: TGTGCCAGCAGCCAAGGGACAGGGAGTGCTGGAAACACCATATATTTT.

The chain carries TRBV3-1 (or the pseudogene TRBV3-2) and TRBJ1-3, with unresolved D. CDR1 and CDR2 from the germline V gene are LGHDT and YNNKEL (reference sequence). This CDR3 contains 15 residues. V was clipped by 5 bases and J by 4 bases, with 15 bases between them. The chain's CDR3 is CASSITLVGGNTIYF. The CDR3 DNA follows: TGTGCCAGCAGCATCACTTTGGTCGGGGGAAACACCATATATTTT.

The V gene is TRBV10-2, the J gene TRBJ2-1, with 9 bases that match TRBD1. J lost 4 bases, V lost 6 bases, and 1 base had no gene match. CDR3 length: 13 amino acids. Germline values: CDR1 WSHSY, CDR2 SAAADI. Written as DNA, the CDR3 is TGCGCCAGCAGACAGGGGGCATACAATGAGCAGTTCTTC. Protein product: CASRQGAYNEQFF.

V and J are TRBV3-1 (or the pseudogene TRBV3-2) and TRBJ2-3; 8 nucleotides line up with TRBD2. With V trimmed by 6 bases and J by 0 bases, 14 bases remained unmatched. The CDR3 loop spans 18 amino acids. CDR1 is LGHDT, CDR2 YNNKEL, per germline (reference sequence). The CDR3 reads CASSYRRLASVSTDTQYF. The CDR3 DNA reads TGTGCCAGCAGTTATCGGCGACTAGCGTCGGTTAGCACAGATACGCAGTATTTT.

The sample holds a few counts of this clone. The rearrangement links TRBV5-1 to TRBJ1-5; TRBD1 matches at 8 bases. V dropped 3 bases and J dropped 2; count of bases not matched to a gene: 1. CDR3 size: 14 residues. Germline V lookup: CDR1 SGHRS, CDR2 YFSETQ. The chain's CDR3 is CASSSTGGNQPQHF. CDR3 bases: TGCGCCAGCAGCTCGACAGGGGGCAATCAGCCCCAGCATTTT.

V gene TRBV6-1 combines with J gene TRBJ2-3, with no clear D. Germline V lookup: CDR1 MNHNS, CDR2 SASEGT. This CDR3 spans 14 amino acids. V was shortened by 2 bases and J by 9 bases, with 15 bases between the two germline ends. The CDR3 protein is CASSEFKGLGTQYF. The CDR3 region has the DNA TGTGCCAGCAGTGAATTTAAGGGTTTAGGCACGCAGTATTTT.

The chain is built from TRBV3-1 (or the pseudogene TRBV3-2) and TRBJ2-1, with 10 bases fitting TRBD2. The length of the CDR3 is 15 residues. V trimming: 6 bases; J trimming: 4 bases; junction bases outside the gene matches: 6. Germline CDR1 and CDR2: LGHDT and YNNKEL (reference sequence). CDR3 sequence: CASRRGLAEYNEQFF. Here the CDR3 DNA reads TGTGCCAGCAGACGTGGACTAGCGGAATACAATGAGCAGTTCTTC.

This rearrangement joins TRBV3-1 (or the pseudogene TRBV3-2) to TRBJ2-3, with a weak D call TRBD2 (6 bases). Germline assignment: CDR1 LGHDT and CDR2 YNNKEL (reference sequence). The CDR3 contains 18 residues. Trimming pared 3 bases from V and 5 bases from J, leaving 24 bases between. CDR3 loop: CASSHQYTGTRGVDTQYF. For the CDR3, the DNA is TGTGCCAGCAGCCACCAATACACCGGGACCCGCGGGGTAGATACGCAGTATTTT.

The chain has TRBV7-3 and TRBJ1-6; weak D call: TRBD1 (5 bases). The CDR3 covers 15 residues. Germline-derived CDR1 and CDR2 are SGHTA and FQGTGA. The germline V and J ends were trimmed by 0 bases and 6 bases, with 9 bases remaining between them. The CDR3 region has the DNA TGTGCCAGCAGCTTAACATCAGGGTCTAATTCACCCCTCCACTTT. Encoded protein: CASSLTSGSNSPLHF.

V usage is TRBV9 and J usage is TRBJ2-1; 9 bases are shared with TRBD1. Germline loops: CDR1 SGDLS, CDR2 YYNGEE. V trimming: 2 bases; J trimming: 9 bases; junction bases outside the gene matches: 12. This CDR3 is built from 16 residues. The CDR3 nucleotides are TGTGCCAGCAGCGTCCTGATCGGGACAGGGTTTGGTGAGCAGTTCTTC. Its protein is CASSVLIGTGFGEQFF.

The CDR3 loop is CATSARLAPSNADTQYF. For the CDR3, the DNA is TGTGCCACCAGTGCGAGACTAGCTCCCTCCAATGCAGATACGCAGTATTTT. V usage is TRBV24-1 and J usage is TRBJ2-3; 7 bases match TRBD2. Germline V gene lookup returns CDR1 KGHDR and CDR2 SFDVKD. The CDR3 contains 17 residues. V gave up 5 bases and J gave up 4 bases; unmatched junction bases: 14.

The V and J genes are TRBV19 and TRBJ2-5; 7 positions agree with TRBD2. CDR3 size: 15 residues. V shed 5 bases and J 5 bases; nucleotides not matched to a gene: 11. Per the germline V gene, CDR1 is LNHDA and CDR2 is SQIVND (reference sequence). The CDR3 sequence is CASSRGLVNLETQYF. CDR3 in DNA: TGTGCCAGTAGTCGAGGACTAGTAAATTTGGAGACCCAGTACTTC.

The rearrangement links TRBV30 to TRBJ1-5; D uncertain. The germline CDR1 and CDR2 sequences are GTSNPN and SVGIG (reference sequence). Trimming left V 2 bases short and J 6 bases short, with 14 bases between. The CDR3 length is 14 residues. CDR3 sequence reads: CAWSSYDTRQPQHF. Written as DNA, the CDR3 is TGTGCCTGGAGTTCATACGACACGCGTCAGCCCCAGCATTTT.

The gene calls are TRBV18 and TRBJ2-2; 8 bases map to TRBD1. This CDR3 is built from 15 residues. Trimming cost V 6 bases and J 6 bases; bases outside gene matches: 9. Germline lookup yields CDR1 KGHSH and CDR2 LQKENI. CDR3 nucleotides: TGTGCCAGCTCTACTCTCGACAGGGGCTCCGGGGAGCTGTTTTTT. Residues: CASSTLDRGSGELFF.